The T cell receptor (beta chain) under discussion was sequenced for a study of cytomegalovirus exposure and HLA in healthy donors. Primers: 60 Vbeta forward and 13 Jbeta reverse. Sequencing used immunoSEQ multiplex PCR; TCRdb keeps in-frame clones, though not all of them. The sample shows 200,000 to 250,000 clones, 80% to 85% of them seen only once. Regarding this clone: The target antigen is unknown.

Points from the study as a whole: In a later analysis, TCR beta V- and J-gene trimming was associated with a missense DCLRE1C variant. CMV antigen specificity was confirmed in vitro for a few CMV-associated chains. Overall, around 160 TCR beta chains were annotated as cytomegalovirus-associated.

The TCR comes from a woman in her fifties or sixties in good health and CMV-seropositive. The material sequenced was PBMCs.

The CDR3 bases are TGTGCCAGCACCCGGACAGGCGCTAACTATGGCTACACCTTC. This encodes CASTRTGANYGYTF. The chain recombines TRBV2 with TRBJ1-2; 7 positions agree with TRBD1. In germline, CDR1 is SNHLY, CDR2 FYNNEI. J was trimmed by 0 bases and V by 7 bases; bases with no gene match: 5. The CDR3 is made up of 14 amino acids.